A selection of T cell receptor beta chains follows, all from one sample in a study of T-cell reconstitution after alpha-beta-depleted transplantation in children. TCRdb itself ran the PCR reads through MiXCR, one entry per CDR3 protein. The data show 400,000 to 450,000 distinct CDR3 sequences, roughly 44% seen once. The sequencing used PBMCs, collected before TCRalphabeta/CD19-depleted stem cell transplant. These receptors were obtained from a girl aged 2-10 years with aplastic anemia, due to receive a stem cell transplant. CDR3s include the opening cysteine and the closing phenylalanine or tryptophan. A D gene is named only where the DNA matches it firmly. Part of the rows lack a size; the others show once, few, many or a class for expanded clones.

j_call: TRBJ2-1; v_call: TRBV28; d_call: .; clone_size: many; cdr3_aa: CASKDFYNEQFF; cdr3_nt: TGTGCCAGCAAAGACTTCTACAATGAGCAGTTCTTC
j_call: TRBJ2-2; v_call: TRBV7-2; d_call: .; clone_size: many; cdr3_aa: CASSVDSANTGELFF; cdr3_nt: TGTGCCAGCAGCGTCGACAGCGCGAACACCGGGGAGCTGTTTTTT
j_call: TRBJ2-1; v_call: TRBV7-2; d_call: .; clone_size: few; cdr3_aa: CASSQATGAYNEQFF; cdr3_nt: TGTGCCAGCAGCCAGGCCACCGGGGCCTACAATGAGCAGTTCTTC
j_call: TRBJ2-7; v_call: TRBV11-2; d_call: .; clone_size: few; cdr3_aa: CASSLFFDRPYEQYF; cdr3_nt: TGTGCCAGCAGCTTATTCTTCGACAGACCCTACGAGCAGTACTTC
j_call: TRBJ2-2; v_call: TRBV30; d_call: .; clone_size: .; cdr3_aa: CAWTGQGSGELFF; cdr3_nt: TGTGCCTGGACCGGTCAGGGGTCCGGGGAGCTGTTTTTT
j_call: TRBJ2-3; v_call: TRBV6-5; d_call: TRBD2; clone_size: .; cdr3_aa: CASSYRRGGDTQYF; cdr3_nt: TGTGCCAGCAGTTACAGGCGGGGGGGCGATACGCAGTATTTT
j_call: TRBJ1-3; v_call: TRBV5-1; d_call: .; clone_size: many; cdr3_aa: CASSLDRDSGNTIYF; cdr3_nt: TGCGCCAGCAGCTTGGACAGGGACTCTGGAAACACCATATATTTT
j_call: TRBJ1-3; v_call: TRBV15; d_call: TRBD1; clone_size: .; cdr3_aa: CATTTGGSGNTIYF; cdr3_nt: TGTGCCACGACAACAGGGGGCTCTGGAAACACCATATATTTT
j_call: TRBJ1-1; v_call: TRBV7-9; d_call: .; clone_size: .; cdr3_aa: CASSRPRAENTEAFF; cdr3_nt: TGTGCCAGCAGCCGCCCAAGAGCAGAGAACACTGAAGCTTTCTTT
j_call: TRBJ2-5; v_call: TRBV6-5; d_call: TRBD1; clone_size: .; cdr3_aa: CASSYEGASETTHF; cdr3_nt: TGTGCCAGCAGTTACGAGGGGGCTAGTGAAACAACCCACTTC
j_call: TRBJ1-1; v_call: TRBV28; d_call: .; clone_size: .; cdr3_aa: CASSGENTEAFF; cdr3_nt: TGTGCCAGCAGTGGCGAGAACACTGAAGCTTTCTTT
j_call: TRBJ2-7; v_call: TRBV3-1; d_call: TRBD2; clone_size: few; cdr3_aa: CASSQDSAGVQYF; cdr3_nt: TGTGCCAGCAGCCAAGATTCGGCGGGAGTGCAGTACTTC
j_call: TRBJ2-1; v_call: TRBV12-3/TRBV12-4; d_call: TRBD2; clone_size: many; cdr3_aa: CASTHPASGSESYNEQFF; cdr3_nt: TGTGCCAGCACCCACCCGGCTAGCGGGAGTGAGTCCTACAATGAGCAGTTCTTC
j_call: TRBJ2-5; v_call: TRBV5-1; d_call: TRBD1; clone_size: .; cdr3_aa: CASRPTGRVGETQYF; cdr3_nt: TGCGCCAGCAGACCGACAGGGCGAGTAGGAGAGACCCAGTACTTC
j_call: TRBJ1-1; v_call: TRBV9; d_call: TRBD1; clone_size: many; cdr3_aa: CASSVGTGRAFF; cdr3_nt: TGTGCCAGCAGCGTAGGGACAGGGCGGGCTTTCTTT
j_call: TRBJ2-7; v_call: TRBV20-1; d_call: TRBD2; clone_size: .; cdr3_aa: CSAPKPGGSSYEQYF; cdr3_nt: TGCAGTGCTCCAAAACCGGGAGGGAGCTCCTACGAGCAGTACTTC
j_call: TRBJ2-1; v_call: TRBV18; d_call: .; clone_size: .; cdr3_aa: CASSPLGGRDNEQFF; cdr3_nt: TGTGCCAGCTCACCATTGGGGGGGCGCGACAATGAGCAGTTCTTC
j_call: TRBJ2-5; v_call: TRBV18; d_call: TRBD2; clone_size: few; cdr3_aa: CASSPGTSGSETQYF; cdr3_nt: TGTGCCAGCTCACCCGGGACTAGCGGGAGTGAGACCCAGTACTTC
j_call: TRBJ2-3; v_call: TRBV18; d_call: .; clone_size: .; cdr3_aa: CASSIEVTDTQYF; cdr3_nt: TGTGCCAGCTCGATTGAAGTCACAGATACGCAGTATTTT
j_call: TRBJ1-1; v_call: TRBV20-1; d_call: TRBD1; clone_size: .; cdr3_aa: CSAREGGGQGRAFF; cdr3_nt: TGCAGTGCTAGAGAAGGGGGTGGACAGGGGAGAGCTTTCTTT
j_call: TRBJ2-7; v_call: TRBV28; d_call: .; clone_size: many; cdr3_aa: CASSTTGLQNEQYF; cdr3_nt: TGTGCCAGCAGCACAACGGGACTCCAAAACGAGCAGTACTTC
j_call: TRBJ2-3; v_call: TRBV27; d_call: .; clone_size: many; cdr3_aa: CASSYQRRGDTQYF; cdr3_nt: TGTGCCAGCAGTTACCAGCGGAGGGGGGATACGCAGTATTTT
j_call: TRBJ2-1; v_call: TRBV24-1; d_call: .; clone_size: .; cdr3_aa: CATGTAYNEQFF; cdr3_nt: TGTGCCACCGGGACTGCATACAATGAGCAGTTCTTC
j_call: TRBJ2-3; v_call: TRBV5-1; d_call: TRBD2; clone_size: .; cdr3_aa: CASSLGPSGGGDTQYF; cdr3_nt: TGCGCCAGCAGCTTGGGTCCTAGCGGGGGGGGAGATACGCAGTATTTT
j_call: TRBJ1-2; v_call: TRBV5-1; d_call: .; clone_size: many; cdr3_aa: CASSLSALGEGYTF; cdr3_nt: TGCGCCAGCAGCTTGTCCGCCTTGGGGGAAGGCTACACCTTC
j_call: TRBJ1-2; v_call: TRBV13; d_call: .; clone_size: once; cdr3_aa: CASSLSRGGGSTF; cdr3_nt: TGTGCCAGCAGCTTATCACGGGGGGGAGGCTCCACCTTC
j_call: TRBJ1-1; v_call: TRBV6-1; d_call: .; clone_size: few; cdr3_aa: CALDRGMNTEAFF; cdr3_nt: TGTGCCTTGGACCGTGGAATGAACACTGAAGCTTTCTTT
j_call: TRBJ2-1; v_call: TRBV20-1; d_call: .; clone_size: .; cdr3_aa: CSASPSNNEQFF; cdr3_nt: TGCAGTGCTAGCCCCTCAAACAATGAGCAGTTCTTC
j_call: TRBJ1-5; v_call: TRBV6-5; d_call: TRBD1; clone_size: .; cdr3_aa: CASSSPGQGTPRQPQHF; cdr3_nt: TGTGCCAGCAGTTCCCCGGGACAGGGGACCCCAAGGCAGCCCCAGCATTTT
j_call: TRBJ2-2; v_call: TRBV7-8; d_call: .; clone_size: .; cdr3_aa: CASFLLANTGELFF; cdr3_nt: TGTGCCAGCTTCCTTCTAGCGAACACCGGGGAGCTGTTTTTT
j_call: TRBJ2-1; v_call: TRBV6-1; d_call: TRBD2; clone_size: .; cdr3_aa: CASVRGDGVNEQFF; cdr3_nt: TGTGCCAGCGTCCGGGGGGACGGAGTCAATGAGCAGTTCTTC
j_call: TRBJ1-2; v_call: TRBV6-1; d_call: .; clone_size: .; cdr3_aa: CASWPLSGGYTF; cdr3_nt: TGTGCCTCATGGCCGTTATCAGGCGGCTACACCTTC
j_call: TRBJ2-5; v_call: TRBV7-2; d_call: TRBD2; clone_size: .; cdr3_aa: CASSLSGGEETQYF; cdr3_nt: TGTGCCAGCAGCTTAAGCGGGGGGGAAGAGACCCAGTACTTC
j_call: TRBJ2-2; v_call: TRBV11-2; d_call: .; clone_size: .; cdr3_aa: CASSLIANTGELFF; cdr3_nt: TGTGCCAGCAGCTTGATTGCGAACACCGGGGAGCTGTTTTTT
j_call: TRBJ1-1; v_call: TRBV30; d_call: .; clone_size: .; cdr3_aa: CAWIPGREGAEAFF; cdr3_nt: TGTGCCTGGATCCCAGGGAGGGAGGGAGCTGAAGCTTTCTTT
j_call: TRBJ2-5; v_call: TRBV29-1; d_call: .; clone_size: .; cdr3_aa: CSVTRRETQYF; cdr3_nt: TGCAGCGTTACCCGGCGGGAGACCCAGTACTTC
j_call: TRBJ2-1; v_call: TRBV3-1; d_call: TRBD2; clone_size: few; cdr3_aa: CASKLLAGTEQFF; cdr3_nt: TGTGCCAGCAAATTACTAGCGGGGACTGAGCAGTTCTTC
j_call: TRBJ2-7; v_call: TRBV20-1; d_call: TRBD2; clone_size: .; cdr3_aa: CSARVAGGYEQYF; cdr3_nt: TGCAGTGCCCGGGTAGCGGGAGGCTACGAGCAGTACTTC
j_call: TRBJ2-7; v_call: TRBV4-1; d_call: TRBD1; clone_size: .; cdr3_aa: CASSSPGQGPYEQYF; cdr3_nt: TGCGCCAGCAGCTCGCCGGGACAGGGACCCTACGAGCAGTACTTC
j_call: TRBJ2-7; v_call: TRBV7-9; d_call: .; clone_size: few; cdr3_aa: CASSSPPRGQSSYEQYF; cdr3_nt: TGTGCCAGCAGCTCTCCCCCGCGTGGACAGAGTTCCTACGAGCAGTACTTC
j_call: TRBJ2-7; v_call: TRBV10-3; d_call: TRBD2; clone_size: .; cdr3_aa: CAIRTGLAGTYEQYF; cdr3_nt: TGTGCCATCAGAACCGGACTAGCGGGGACCTACGAGCAGTACTTC
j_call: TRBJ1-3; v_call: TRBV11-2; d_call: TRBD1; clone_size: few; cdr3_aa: CASSDRGPGNTIYF; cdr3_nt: TGTGCCAGCAGTGACAGGGGGCCAGGAAACACCATATATTTT
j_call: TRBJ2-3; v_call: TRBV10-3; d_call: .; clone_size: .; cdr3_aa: CAISEAGPTDTQYF; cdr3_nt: TGTGCCATCAGTGAAGCGGGCCCCACAGATACGCAGTATTTT